These 13 T cell receptor beta chains share one sample of origin, sequenced in a study of shared clonotypes between healthy human individuals (dated by TCRdb to 2019 to 2021). Receptors were amplified or captured by the immunoSEQ multiplex PCR assay. TCRdb mirrors the immuneACCESS table, restricted to in-frame sequences. Some clones are absent from its copies; in checked studies, under half trace to an unresolved V gene, and the reason for the others is unknown. Across this sample there are about 1.9 million clones, with 90% to 95% seen only once. Less than 2% of the sample rests with the top ten. CD8 naive samples consisted of CD45RO-negative cells that were positively selected for CCR7, yielding a CD45RA+CCR7+ population without TemRA cells. The sample was naive CD8+ T cells from PBMCs. The cell subset or site tag for this specimen amounts to: CD45RA+CCR7+. The receptors were gathered from a man between 18 and 29 years old in good health. Some clones in this sample may be carry-over from other donors' samples.

V and J are TRBV10-3 and TRBJ1-5; D is undetermined. There are 13 residues in the CDR3. CDR1 and CDR2 from the germline V gene are ENHRY and SYGVKD. V gave up 0 bases and J gave up 9 bases, with 9 bases separating them. Written as DNA, the CDR3 is TGTGCCATCAGTGAGTCGATCCCGGGGCCCCAGCATTTT. Its protein is CAISESIPGPQHF.

V usage is TRBV28 and J usage is TRBJ2-7; D is tentatively TRBD1 or TRBD2 (5 bases each). V was cut by 3 bases and J by 6 bases, with 12 bases left in between. The CDR3 has 13 residues. Germline V CDR1 and CDR2: MDHEN, SYDVKM. CDR3 DNA: TGTGCCAGCAGTTTGGGGGTCGGAGGCGAGCAGTACTTC. It yields the protein CASSLGVGGEQYF.

The V call is TRBV25-1, the J call TRBJ2-7, with D hard to call. Germline values: CDR1 MGHDK, CDR2 SYGVNS. The CDR3 sequence is 11 residues long. V dropped 5 bases and J dropped 7 bases, with 9 bases sitting between them. The DNA for the CDR3 is TGTGCCAGCAGTCCCCAAAGGGAGCAGTACTTC. Its protein is CASSPQREQYF.

The chain is built from TRBV28 and TRBJ1-1; D perhaps matches TRBD1 (5 bases). The CDR3 runs to 14 residues. V dropped 1 base and J dropped 11 bases, with 17 bases sitting between them. Looked up from germline, CDR1 is MDHEN and CDR2 is SYDVKM. Written as DNA, the CDR3 is TGTGCCAGCAGTTTATTTGACTACCAGGGAGGCGCTTTCTTT. Its protein is CASSLFDYQGGAFF.

The chain is built from TRBV4-1 and TRBJ1-1, with D hard to call. The CDR3 sequence is 13 residues long. V shed 4 bases and J shed 8 bases, with 14 bases lying between them. Looked up from germline, CDR1 is MGHRA and CDR2 is YSYEKL. The CDR3 reads CASSPKPSAEAFF. CDR3 nucleotide sequence: TGCGCCAGCAGCCCGAAACCGTCGGCCGAAGCTTTCTTT.

V and J are TRBV27 and TRBJ2-1; D not resolved. Germline lookup yields CDR1 MNHEY and CDR2 SMNVEV (reference sequence). V lost 6 bases and J 10 bases, leaving 22 bases between the germline ends. The CDR3 covers 15 residues. The CDR3 sequence: CASSNGNRVAEEQFF. CDR3 nucleotide sequence: TGTGCCAGCAGCAACGGCAACCGGGTTGCGGAGGAGCAGTTCTTC.

The rearrangement uses TRBV2 and TRBJ2-3, with TRBD2 as a possible D gene (5 bases). The V gene's germline CDR1 is SNHLY and CDR2 FYNNEI. Deletions cut 0 bases from V and 4 bases from J, with 14 bases between. There are 16 residues in the CDR3. The CDR3 DNA reads as TGTGCCAGCAGTGAAGCTAGGCGGATCGGGGCAGATACGCAGTATTTT. Its translation: CASSEARRIGADTQYF.

The chain is built from TRBV10-3 and TRBJ2-7, with 10 bases lining up with TRBD1. Germline loops: CDR1 ENHRY, CDR2 SYGVKD. The CDR3 runs to 17 residues. V shed 0 bases, J shed 4 bases, and the junction held 9 bases outside the gene matches. The CDR3 DNA reads as TGTGCCATCAGTGAGTCGAAGAGAGACAGGGGGCTGTACGAGCAGTACTTC. This codes for CAISESKRDRGLYEQYF.

The chain joins TRBV6-4 to TRBJ1-2; 8 bases fit TRBD1. The CDR3 is made up of 13 amino acids. Germline loops: CDR1 MRHNA, CDR2 SNTAGT. With 6 bases clipped from V and 8 bases from J, the junction kept 8 bases outside the gene matches. CDR3 residues: CASSYGTGWGYTF. In nucleotides, the CDR3 is TGTGCCAGCAGCTACGGGACAGGCTGGGGCTACACCTTC.

The J gene is TRBJ2-7, the V gene TRBV21-1; whether TRBD1, the table's D call, matches the DNA was not checked. TRBV21-1 counts as a pseudogene. This CDR3 has 14 amino acids. CDR3 DNA: TGTGCCAGCAGCAAAGAAGGACAGGGCTACGAGCAGTACTTC. This encodes CASSKEGQGYEQYF.

The V and J genes are TRBV20-1 and TRBJ2-1; no clear D. Germline CDR1 DFQATT, CDR2 SNEGSKA (reference sequence). The CDR3 loop spans 11 amino acids. V shed 5 bases and J shed 3 bases, with 5 bases lying between them. This CDR3 is CSAYFYNEQFF. In DNA, the CDR3 is TGCAGTGCTTATTTCTACAATGAGCAGTTCTTC.

The V gene is TRBV19, the J gene TRBJ2-7, with a possible D match to TRBD2 (6 bases). Looked up from germline, CDR1 is LNHDA and CDR2 is SQIVND (reference sequence). The CDR3 extends over 14 amino acids. V lost 4 bases, J lost 0 bases, and 10 bases lay in between. The CDR3, as DNA: TGTGCCAGTAGTACTCGGGGGTTCTCCTACGAGCAGTACTTC. Protein: CASSTRGFSYEQYF.

The chain employs TRBV30 and TRBJ2-5, with 9 bases fitting TRBD1. Unmatched junction bases numbered 9, after V lost 2 bases and J lost 11 bases. Germline V lookup: CDR1 GTSNPN, CDR2 SVGIG (reference sequence). The CDR3 covers 13 residues. This CDR3 is CAWSSGQGGWQYF. In DNA, the CDR3 is TGTGCCTGGAGTTCGGGACAGGGCGGATGGCAGTACTTC.